The entry below gives a single T cell receptor beta chain sequence along with its context. This entry comes from a study of T cells after somatic rescue of genetic block. TCRdb's copy holds only in-frame clones and misses some; the assay was immunoSEQ multiplex PCR. In the table there are 110,000 or so clones, about nine tenths of which are singletons. Germline V gene sequence: CDR1 GTSNPN, CDR2 SVGIG (reference sequence). The V end lost 1 base, the J end lost 3 bases, and 4 bases lay between the germline ends. The CDR3 spans 12 residues. The sample consisted of peripheral blood mononuclear cells (PBMCs). This TCR was sampled from a woman younger than 30. The rearrangement uses TRBV30 and TRBJ1-5; D not resolved. The CDR3 DNA reads as TGTGCCTGGAGTGGGTTCAATCAGCCCCAGCATTTT. Translation: CAWSGFNQPQHF.